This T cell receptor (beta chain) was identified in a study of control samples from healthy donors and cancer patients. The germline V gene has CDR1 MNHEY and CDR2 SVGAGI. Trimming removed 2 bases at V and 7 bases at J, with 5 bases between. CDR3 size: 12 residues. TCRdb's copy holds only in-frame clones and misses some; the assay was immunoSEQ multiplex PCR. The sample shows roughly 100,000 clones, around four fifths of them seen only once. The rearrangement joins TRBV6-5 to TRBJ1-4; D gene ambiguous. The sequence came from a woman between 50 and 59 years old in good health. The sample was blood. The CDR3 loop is CASSYEGEKLFF. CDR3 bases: TGTGCCAGCAGTTACGAGGGTGAAAAACTGTTTTTT.